Shown below are 3 T cell receptor beta chains from a single sample sequenced in a study of Ad26.COV2.S vaccination and SARS-CoV-2 variants. Treatment noted: approximately 18 received Ad26.COV2.S at low or high dose, single or two shots; several received placebo; per-sample allocation not given. All samples were drawn on day 63, counting from the first vaccine or placebo injection. The table came from immunoSEQ multiplex PCR; TCRdb's copy has only in-frame clones and leaves some out. The profile covers more than 300,000 clones, with around 89% appearing a single time and roughly 5% taken by the ten largest. Sample: peripheral blood, taken in a trial of Ad26.COV2.S vaccine versus placebo. These receptors all come from a person between 18 and 60 years old who received the Ad26.COV2.S COVID-19 vaccine or a placebo.

V and J are TRBV2 and TRBJ1-2; possible D gene TRBD1, 6 bases. Germline CDR1 reads SNHLY; CDR2 reads FYNNEI. Deletions cut 2 bases from V and 5 bases from J, with 9 bases between. The CDR3 has 13 residues. CDR3 nucleotides: TGTGCCAGCAGTGAAAACAGGGAGTATGGCTACACCTTC. The encoded protein is CASSENREYGYTF.

Of note for this clone: Other DNA variants within this sample encode the same CDR3. This chain joins TRBV2 and TRBJ1-1; D may be TRBD1 (6 bases). Germline lookup yields CDR1 SNHLY and CDR2 FYNNEI. Trimming removed 5 bases at V and 1 base at J, with 8 bases between. This CDR3 comprises 13 residues. CDR3 coding DNA: TGTGCCAGCAGTCTACAGGGGAACACTGAAGCTTTCTTT. Protein product: CASSLQGNTEAFF. Supplemented by reference TRBV2 and TRBJ1-1, the full variable domain reads EPEVTQTPSHQVTQMGQEVILRCVPISNHLYFYWYRQILGQKVEFLVSFYNNEISEKSEIFDDQFSVERPDGSNFTLKIRSTKLEDSAMYFCASSLQGNTEAFFGQGTRLTVV.

J is TRBJ2-7 and V is TRBV28; perhaps TRBD2 as D (6 bases). This CDR3 spans 14 amino acids. CDR1 MDHEN and CDR2 SYDVKM come from the germline V gene. V was trimmed by 7 bases and J by 6 bases, leaving 19 bases between them. CDR3: CASTPPGGFVEQYF. CDR3 DNA: TGTGCCAGCACCCCGCCCGGGGGATTTGTCGAGCAGTACTTC.